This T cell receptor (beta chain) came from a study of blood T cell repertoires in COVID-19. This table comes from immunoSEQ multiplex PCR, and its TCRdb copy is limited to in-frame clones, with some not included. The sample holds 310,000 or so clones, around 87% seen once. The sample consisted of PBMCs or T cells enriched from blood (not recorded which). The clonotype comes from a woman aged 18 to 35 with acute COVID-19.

The CDR3, as DNA: TGTGCCAGCAGTCGCGGGGACGTTCAGCCCCAGCATTTT. It is translated as CASSRGDVQPQHF. V is TRBV6-5 and J is TRBJ1-5; possible D gene TRBD1, 5 bases. Per germline, CDR1 MNHEY and CDR2 SVGAGI. There are 13 residues in the CDR3. V was pared by 5 bases and J by 6 bases, with 11 bases between.